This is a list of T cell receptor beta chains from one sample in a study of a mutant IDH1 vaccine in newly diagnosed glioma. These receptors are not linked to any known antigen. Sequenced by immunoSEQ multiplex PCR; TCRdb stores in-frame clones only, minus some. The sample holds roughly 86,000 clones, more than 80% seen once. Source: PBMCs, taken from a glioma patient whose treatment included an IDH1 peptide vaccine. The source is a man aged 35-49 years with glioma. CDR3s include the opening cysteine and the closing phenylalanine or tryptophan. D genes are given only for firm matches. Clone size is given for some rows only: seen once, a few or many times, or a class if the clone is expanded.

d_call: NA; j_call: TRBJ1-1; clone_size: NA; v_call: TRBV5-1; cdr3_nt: TGCGCCAGCAGCCCTCAGCCCCGGCGTACTGAAGCTTTCTTT; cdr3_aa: CASSPQPRRTEAFF
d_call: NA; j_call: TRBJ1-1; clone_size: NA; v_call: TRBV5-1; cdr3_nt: TGCGCCAGCAGCTTTGAGGGTGGCATTGAAGCTTTCTTT; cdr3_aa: CASSFEGGIEAFF
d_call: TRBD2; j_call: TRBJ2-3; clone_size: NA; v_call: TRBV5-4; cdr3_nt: TGTGCCAGCAGCTTGCCTAGCGGGGACCTCACAGATACGCAGTATTTT; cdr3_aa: CASSLPSGDLTDTQYF
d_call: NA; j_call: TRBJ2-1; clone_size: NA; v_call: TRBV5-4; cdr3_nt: TGTGCCAGCAGCTTGCCGACTAGACCCTCACATGAGCAGTTCTTC; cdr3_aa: CASSLPTRPSHEQFF
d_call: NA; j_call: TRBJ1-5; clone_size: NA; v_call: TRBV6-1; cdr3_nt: TGTGCCAGCAGTGCAGGAGGGAATCAGCCCCAGCATTTT; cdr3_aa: CASSAGGNQPQHF
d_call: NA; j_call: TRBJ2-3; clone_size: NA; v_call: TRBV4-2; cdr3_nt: TGTGCCAGCAGAGGACTTACAGATACGCAGTATTTT; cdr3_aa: CASRGLTDTQYF
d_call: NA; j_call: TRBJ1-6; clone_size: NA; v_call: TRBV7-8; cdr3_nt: TGTGCCAGCAGCTTAGCGGGACGGCTAAGCTCCTATAATTCACCCCTCCACTTT; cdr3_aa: CASSLAGRLSSYNSPLHF
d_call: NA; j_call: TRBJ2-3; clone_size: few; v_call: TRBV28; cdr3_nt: TGTGCCAGCAGTGCGGACAATTGGGATACGCAGTATTTT; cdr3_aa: CASSADNWDTQYF
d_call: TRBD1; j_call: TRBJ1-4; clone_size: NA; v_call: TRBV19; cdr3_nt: TGTGCCAGTAGTCGACAGGGGGTCAATGAAAAACTGTTTTTT; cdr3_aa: CASSRQGVNEKLFF
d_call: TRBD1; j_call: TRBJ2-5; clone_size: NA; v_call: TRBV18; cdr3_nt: TGTGCCAGCTCATTAACCGGGACAGCGCGTGGAGGACAAGAGACCCAGTACTTC; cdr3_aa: CASSLTGTARGGQETQYF
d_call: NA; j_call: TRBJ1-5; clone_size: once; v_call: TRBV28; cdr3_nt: TGTGCCAGCGGGGAGGGGAACCAGCCCCAGCATTTT; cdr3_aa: CASGEGNQPQHF
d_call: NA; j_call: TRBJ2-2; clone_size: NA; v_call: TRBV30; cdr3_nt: TGTGCCTGGAGGATTCCAACTAGCACCGGGGAGCTGTTTTTT; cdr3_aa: CAWRIPTSTGELFF
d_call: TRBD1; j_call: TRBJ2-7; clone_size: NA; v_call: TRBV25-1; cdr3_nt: TGTGCCAGCAAAGGGACAGGCTCCTACGAGCAGTACTTC; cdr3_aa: CASKGTGSYEQYF
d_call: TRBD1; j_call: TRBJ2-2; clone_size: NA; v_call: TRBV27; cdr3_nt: TGTGCCAGCAGTTTATTTGCAGGGGGCACCGGGGAGCTGTTTTTT; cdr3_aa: CASSLFAGGTGELFF
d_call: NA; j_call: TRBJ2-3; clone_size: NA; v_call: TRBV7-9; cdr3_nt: TGTGCCAGCAGCTTAGACAGAGATACGCAGTATTTT; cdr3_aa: CASSLDRDTQYF
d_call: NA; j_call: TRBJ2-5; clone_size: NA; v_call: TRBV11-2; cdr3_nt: TGTGCCAGCAGCTTTGGGGTGGGGGAGACCCAGTACTTC; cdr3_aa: CASSFGVGETQYF
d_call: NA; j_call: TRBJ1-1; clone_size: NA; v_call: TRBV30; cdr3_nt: TGTGCCTGGAGTGTGTTTAGGCGCCACCATGAGTACGGCACTGAAGCTTTCTTT; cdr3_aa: CAWSVFRRHHEYGTEAFF
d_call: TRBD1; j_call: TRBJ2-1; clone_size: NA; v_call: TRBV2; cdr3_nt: TGTGCCAGCAGTTGGACAGGGGGGAATGAGCAGTTCTTC; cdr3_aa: CASSWTGGNEQFF
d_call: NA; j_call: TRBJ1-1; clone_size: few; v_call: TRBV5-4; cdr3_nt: TGTGCCAGCAGCCCGACCCAGGACAAGATTGAAGCTTTCTTT; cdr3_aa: CASSPTQDKIEAFF
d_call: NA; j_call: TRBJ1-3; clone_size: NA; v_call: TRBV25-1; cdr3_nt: TGTGCCAGCAGCCGGACGGTCTCTGGAAACACCATATATTTT; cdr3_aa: CASSRTVSGNTIYF
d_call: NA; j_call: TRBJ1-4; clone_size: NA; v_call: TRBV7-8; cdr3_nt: TGTGCCAGCAGACCTACAGGAGCTAATGAAAAACTGTTTTTT; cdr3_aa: CASRPTGANEKLFF
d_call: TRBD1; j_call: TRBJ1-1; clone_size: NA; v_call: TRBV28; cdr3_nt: TGTGCCAGCAGTTTGGGACAGGGGATTGCTGGAGCTTTCTTT; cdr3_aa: CASSLGQGIAGAFF
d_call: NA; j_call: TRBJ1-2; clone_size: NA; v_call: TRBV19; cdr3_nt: TGTGCCAGTAGTATAAGCCGAACTAACTATGGCTACACCTTC; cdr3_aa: CASSISRTNYGYTF
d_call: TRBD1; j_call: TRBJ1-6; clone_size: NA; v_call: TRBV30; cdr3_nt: TGTGCCTGGGGGGACAGGAGGGGTTCACCCCTCCACTTT; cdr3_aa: CAWGDRRGSPLHF
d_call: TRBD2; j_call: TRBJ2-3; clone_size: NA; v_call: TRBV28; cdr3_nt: TGTGCCAGCAGTTTATGGGGGACTAGCGGGAGGAATACGCAGTATTTT; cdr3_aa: CASSLWGTSGRNTQYF
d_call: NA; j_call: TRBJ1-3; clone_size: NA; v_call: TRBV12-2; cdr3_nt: TGTGCAAGTCGCTTAGACAGGGGGTTTGGAAACACCATATATTTT; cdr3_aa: CASRLDRGFGNTIYF
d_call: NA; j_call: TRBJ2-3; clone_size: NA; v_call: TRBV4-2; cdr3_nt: TGTGCCAGCAGCCCAATCGGAGAATCTAGAGTAGATACGCAGTATTTT; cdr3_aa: CASSPIGESRVDTQYF